This T cell receptor beta chain is drawn from a study of cytomegalovirus exposure and HLA in healthy donors listed by TCRdb under 2017. Context from the whole study: An earlier analysis of 550 to 700 of the donors reported more than 250 Gb of sequence data and some 120 million unique TCR beta sequences from some 180 million T cells. An early release that covered fewer than 750 HLA-typed donors contained approximately 300 gigabases of sequencing data and 75 million to 100 million unique TCR sequences. Of the roughly 400 genotyped donors, approximately 80% fell in the genetic ancestry cluster associated with self-reported Caucasian donors. The study was designed to test whether signatures of past pathogen exposure could be identified by cataloging public T cell receptors. The T cell repertoires of 700 or so subjects were profiled by immunosequencing and related to cytomegalovirus serostatus. A separate validation cohort of approximately 120 different subjects was used in addition to the roughly 620-subject first cohort. The study combined high-throughput TCR immunosequencing, statistical association of individual TCRs with disease status, and machine learning to predict cytomegalovirus infection status. A later analysis re-examined previously published TCR beta repertoires from about 700 donors and added high-resolution HLA genotyping to investigate patterns of TCR occurrence. Rather than using new phenotypic data, the later analysis identified candidate immune exposures from TCR beta sequences and from how often those sequences occurred across donors. In an earlier analysis of 587 of the donors, high-throughput TCR beta sequencing was used to judge whether each TCR beta V gene segment behaved as functional or pseudogenic. Alongside the repertoire data, information on donor age, sex, ethnicity and CMV serostatus was compiled. A later genetic analysis used genome-wide SNP genotypes for about 65% of the 666 donors, treating that subset as a discovery cohort. Every discovery cohort repertoire had been produced on one sequencing platform. Class I and class II HLA loci were covered by the typing at four-digit resolution. The number of donors typed differed by locus, with about 629-630 for A, B, C, DRB1 and DQB1, around 560 for DQA1, 606 for DPA1, and 472 for DPB1. A few DR-DQ haplotypes were handled as single units for association and clustering because linkage in the cohort was strong. Across 300 to 400 genotyped donors of the cohort, an average of approximately 240,000 unique TCR beta nucleotide sequences per donor were sequenced, and 15% to 20% of those sequences were non-productive. Broader findings and caveats from the paper: Correlated functional status among segregating V segments might be attributable to linkage disequilibrium, but an unknown experimental factor could not be ruled out. In an earlier analysis of around 500 of the donors, most TCR beta V segments appeared in productive rearrangements about 87% or about 30% of the time, broadly matching IMGT annotations. A further reported finding was that TCR beta sequences accurately predicted the HLA-A and HLA-B alleles for most subjects in the first cohort. For the cohort, immune exposure information was limited to CMV serostatus. The 87-base-pair reads could not distinguish some IMGT-functional V segments, including TRBV6-2 and TRBV6-3, so those segments were excluded. Sequencing depth was assumed to be roughly uniform across donors in the presence/absence analyses, though that assumption may not hold. In a later analysis, HLA-associated TCR beta chains showed more clonal expansion and lower generation probabilities than non-associated chains that were equally common. In a later analysis, TCR association rates were found to vary across HLA loci, with the most associated TCRs seen for DRB1 alleles and the fewest for HLA-C alleles. In vitro tests confirmed that a few of the cytomegalovirus-associated TCR beta chains recognize cytomegalovirus antigens. Roughly 15 rarely observed V segments, including chromosome 9 orphons, were excluded from the earlier analysis of some 590 of the donors because counts were too low. The study listed 170 or so TCR beta chains as associated with cytomegalovirus. Most CMV-associated TCR beta chains appeared to be HLA-restricted in a later analysis, and the HLA associations seemed to be driven largely by CMV exposure. Cytomegalovirus status was reported to be diagnosed by the classifier with high specificity and sensitivity in both the original and validation cohorts. A cluster of highly shared sequence variants was judged likely to be a technical artifact of the sequencing pipeline. An association between a missense DCLRE1C variant and V-gene and J-gene trimming of TCR beta chains was found in a later genetic analysis and replicated in an independent cohort. A later analysis reported that several top co-occurrence clusters appeared linked to parvovirus B19, influenza, CMV and Epstein-Barr virus. Only TCR beta chains were sequenced in this cohort, and the absence of alpha or paired-chain data limited detectable features. A later genetic analysis reported fewer N-insertions in productive TCRs among donors in an Asian-associated ancestry cluster than the approximately 670-donor mean. It was suggested by the authors that the approach could potentially be generalized to other disease states and immunological phenotypes. When HLA alleles, especially DR and DQ, strongly co-occurred, TCR associations were difficult to assign to individual alleles. HLA typing was unavailable for some donors at each locus, so association tests used only the typed subset. In a later analysis, over 15,000 TCR beta sequences were associated with specific HLA alleles at a false discovery rate of 0.05. Most TCR sequences were observed very rarely across donors, whereas some public TCRs were present in many individuals.

The germline V gene (reference sequence) sets CDR1 to SSHAT and CDR2 to FNYEAQ. From the cysteine through the phenylalanine, the CDR3 covers 16 amino acids. Left in the record is the CDR3 DNA by itself, 48 bases read in frame from the first base. Library preparation was by the immunoSEQ multiplex PCR assay. For the multiplex PCR, a mixture combining 60 forward primers for TCR Vbeta segments and 13 reverse primers for TCR Jbeta segments was used. The CDR3 region of rearranged TCR beta genes was amplified from genomic DNA with a multiplex PCR assay. The Illumina HiSeq System was used to sequence the amplified TCR beta libraries as 87-base-pair reads. Per the authors' processing: Across the 640 or so repertoires, a later analysis counted about 81 million unique TCR beta chains, around 11 million of which were shared by at least two donors. A nearest-neighbor algorithm error-corrected the raw reads and collapsed the reads into unique sequences, merging closely related sequences to remove PCR and sequencing errors. To assign V, D and J gene segments, CDR3 sequences were aligned to IMGT reference sequences. For a sequence to be retained, a match of at least six nucleotides was required to both a V gene segment and a J gene segment. Rearrangements were called productive when the CDR3 lacked stop codons and stayed in frame with V and J; all others were non-productive. CDR3 was defined by IMGT convention, running from the second conserved V-encoded cysteine to the conserved J-encoded phenylalanine. The earlier analysis of some 600 of the donors excluded sequences that lacked an unambiguous match to a single V gene segment. An earlier analysis of a few hundred of the donors classified V segments as functional when productive rearrangements were above 56.7% and as segregating when the standard deviation between donors was above 5%. To diagnose cytomegalovirus status from the catalog of TCR beta chain sequences, a statistical classification framework was built. In a later analysis, V and J genes were assigned by comparing TCR nucleotide sequences against IMGT/GENE-DB human TR gene sequences. A later analysis assigned CDR3 sequences and most-parsimonious VDJ recombination scenarios with the TCRdist pipeline. In a later analysis, each TCR beta chain was defined by its CDR3 amino acid sequence together with its V-gene family, and reads without a unique V-gene family were excluded. A later analysis removed 592 highly shared, low-generation-probability nucleotide sequences to deal with suspected cross-contamination and a sequencing artifact. In a later analysis, a clonal expansion index was calculated for each public chain from normalized within-repertoire ranks of inferred template counts. Generation probabilities in a later analysis came from a VDJ recombination model fitted to out-of-frame rearrangements, and those results were checked against IGoR. Hypergeometric tests were used in a later analysis to score TCR-TCR, TCR-HLA and TCR-CMV co-occurrence, with a repertoire-size bias correction applied to the TCR pairs. In a later analysis, false discovery rates were estimated by permuting HLA or CMV assignments 20 times. A later analysis grouped co-occurring TCRs with DBSCAN, adding TCRdist sequence similarity when clustering within HLA-allele-positive subsets. Repertoires with fewer than 30,000 or more than 120,000 public chains, plus five repertoires with anomalous nucleotide sharing, were excluded from co-occurrence clustering. TCRdb stores this immuneACCESS table with in-frame sequences only. Part of the clones is absent; in the studies checked, under half of the shortfall reflects unresolved V genes, and no reason is known for the rest. The DNA was the basis for D and trimming; V, J and clone size are from that table. The sample has about 140,000 clones on record, roughly four fifths of them singletons. Roughly 3.4% of the sample is taken by the ten largest.

Notes on this clone: It lacks a known antigen. A read error may account for a junction end that differs from germline.

The cohort consisted of some 730 healthy bone marrow donors. Cohort members were all nominally healthy when sampled, although unrecorded immune exposures were likely present. The donor was CMV seropositive and was included in the group of 250 to 350 seropositive cohort members. Each donor provided a peripheral blood sample, and peripheral blood mononuclear cells were used for TCR beta sequencing. The Qiagen DNeasy Blood Extraction Kit was used to extract genomic DNA from the blood cell samples. The clonotype comes from a man between 18 and 35 years old in good health and CMV-seropositive. Input material: PBMCs. The V gene is TRBV7-7 and the J gene is TRBJ2-1; TRBD1 is perhaps the D gene, given 6 matching bases. In nucleotides, the sequence is TGTGCTAGCAGTCGTGAAGGGGGTTTGCCGTACAATGAGCAGTTCTTC. Its product reads: CASSREGGLPYNEQFF.